Ten or more counts support the clone carrying this T cell receptor beta chain. CDR3 length: 14 residues. Germline assignment: CDR1 SGHTA and CDR2 FQGNSA. Deletions cut 1 base from V and 6 bases from J, with 12 bases between. The sample belongs to a study of blood T cell repertoires in COVID-19. Study details: COVID-19 samples collected from the United States, Italy and Spain covered acute and convalescent phases. Nucleic acid was either cDNA or gDNA, and it came from T cells, B-cell-depleted T cells, or PBMCs.

Under the authors' procedure: Quantification of nucleated cells was approximated via reference gene primer amplification. Libraries were prepared by immunoSEQ multiplex PCR; TCRdb keeps only in-frame clonotypes and omits some of them. V, J and clone size are taken as reported in that table, and D and trimming were inferred from the DNA itself. There are under 300,000 clones in the sample; less than 85% occur only once, and 4% to 6% lies in the top ten. This TCR came from a woman of 80 years or more with active or convalescent COVID-19. The sequenced sample consisted of peripheral blood. The chain uses TRBV7-2 and TRBJ1-2; D is undetermined. This CDR3 reads CASSLDRLMNGYTF. The CDR3, as DNA: TGTGCCAGCAGCTTAGATCGACTGATGAATGGCTACACCTTC.